The 8 T cell receptor beta chains given below trace back to one sample, sequenced in a study of T cells in Graves' hyperthyroidism and ophthalmopathy (dated by TCRdb to the late 2010s). The library came from multiplex PCR. The run used an Illumina HiSeq 2000. The TCR beta CDR3 regions were amplified from the RNA transcripts. For the first round of RT-PCR on the TCR CDR3, the HTBI primer set was used together with the Qiagen OneStep RT-PCR kit. TCRdb passed the public sequencing reads through fastp at Q25 and MiXCR, retaining productive beta sequences. Each CDR3 protein gets just one entry, which takes the most common genes and DNA from the rows behind it. This sample lists fewer than 550,000 distinct CDR3 sequences; 15% to 18% were detected once. The ten most abundant clones make up roughly 7.7% of the sample. The sequencing input was blood. These receptors all come from a woman younger than 30 with Graves' hyperthyroidism.

The sample holds a few counts of this clonotype. The chain uses TRBV9 and TRBJ2-1; 7 nucleotides match TRBD1. J was trimmed by 7 bases and V by 0 bases; bases with no gene match: 7. In germline, CDR1 is SGDLS, CDR2 YYNGEE. The CDR3 is 15 amino acids. The CDR3 sequence: CASSVEGTAVNEQFF. CDR3 coding DNA: TGTGCCAGCAGCGTAGAGGGGACAGCCGTTAATGAGCAGTTCTTC.

This clonotype was recorded at least ten times. J is TRBJ1-2 and V is TRBV3-1, with D unclear. Trimming took 0 bases from V and 8 from J, leaving 10 bases between them. The germline gives CDR1 LGHDT, CDR2 YNNKEL (reference sequence). The CDR3 spans 13 residues. The CDR3 is CASSQDTGNGYTF. Written as DNA, the CDR3 is TGTGCCAGCAGCCAAGATACGGGAAACGGCTACACCTTC.

This clonotype came up a few times. CDR3 DNA sequence: TGTGCCAGTACCACCGGCGGGCAGCCGCGAGCCAAAAACATTCAGTACTTC. Its protein product is CASTTGGQPRAKNIQYF. The chain employs TRBV19 and TRBJ2-4, with D tentatively TRBD2 (5 bases). Germline values: CDR1 LNHDA, CDR2 SQIVND (reference sequence). The ends were cut back, 7 bases at V and 0 bases at J, with 19 bases in the middle. The CDR3 totals 17 residues.

This clonotype was observed many times. This sequence joins TRBV7-9 and TRBJ2-7, with TRBD2 identical over 8 bases. Germline V gene lookup returns CDR1 SEHNR and CDR2 FQNEAQ (reference sequence). The CDR3 extends over 15 amino acids. V was clipped by 3 bases and J by 2 bases; unmatched bases: 6. The CDR3 protein is CASSFHSGTTYEQYF. CDR3 in DNA: TGTGCCAGCAGCTTTCATAGCGGGACGACCTACGAGCAGTACTTC.

This chain connects TRBV19 to TRBJ2-3; D may correspond to TRBD1 or TRBD2 (5 bases each). There are 14 residues in the CDR3. With 3 bases removed from V and 6 bases from J, the gap between germline ends came to 13 bases. CDR1 is LNHDA, CDR2 SQIVND, per germline (reference sequence). This chain's CDR3 is CASSINLEGDTQYF. CDR3 DNA: TGTGCCAGTAGTATCAATTTAGAGGGGGATACGCAGTATTTT.

As regards this clonotype: The junction and the germline gene differ at one end; a read error may be behind it. The chain is built from TRBV4-2 and TRBJ1-5; possibly TRBD1 for D (6 bases). Germline values: CDR1 LGHNA, CDR2 YNFKEQ. CDR3 length: 16 residues. The CDR3: CASGQGVQGSNQPQHF. CDR3 DNA: TGTGCCAGCGGCCAAGGTGTCCAGGGGAGCAATCAGCCCCAGCATTTT.

This clonotype turned up a few times. The chain employs TRBV4-2 and TRBJ2-7; a weak D match, TRBD2 (5 bases). CDR1 and CDR2 (germline): LGHNA, YNFKEQ. CDR3 length equals 16 residues. The germline V and J ends were trimmed by 0 bases and 4 bases, with 16 bases remaining between them. The CDR3 is CASSQDRSGIGYEQYF. The CDR3 region has the DNA TGTGCCAGCAGCCAAGATCGTTCGGGAATAGGTTACGAGCAGTACTTC.

This clonotype was seen more than once but under ten times. The chain uses TRBV7-2 and TRBJ1-2, with 7 nucleotides matching TRBD1. The germline CDR1 and CDR2 sequences are SGHTA and FQGNSA. This CDR3 contains 16 residues. V shed 2 bases and J 8 bases; nucleotides not matched to a gene: 14. CDR3 DNA: TGTGCCAGCAGCTTATTTGACAGGGTCGATTCAGAAGGCTACACCTTC. Encoded protein: CASSLFDRVDSEGYTF.